Presented here are 25 T cell receptor beta chains from one specimen sequenced in a study of blood T cells in healthy people across ages. With a J-beta primer mix and a sample-barcoded 5' primer, a second PCR ran roughly 6 to 11 cycles. Each CDR3 protein is one row after TCRdb ran MiXCR on the 5' RACE reads. The table records some 1.8 million distinct CDR3 sequences, approximately 39% of them present only once. Sequenced: blood. These receptors were collected from a human donor in good health.

Comments on this clonotype: Because the CDR3's place on the DNA is in doubt, the DNA is left out and the CDR3 is given as listed by TCRdb. V gene TRBV29-1 combines with J gene TRBJ1-4; the table's D call, TRBD1, has no DNA check behind it. The CDR3 totals 13 residues, both ends included. The germline gives CDR1 SQVTM, CDR2 ANQGSEA. CDR3 loop: CSVGWGADEKRFF.

This chain links TRBV2 with TRBJ1-1; D unresolved. Germline V gene lookup returns CDR1 SNHLY and CDR2 FYNNEI. The ends were cut back, 8 bases at V and 0 bases at J, with 13 bases in the middle. The length of the CDR3 is 14 residues. The CDR3 region is CASDFMGVNTEAFF. The CDR3 DNA sequence: TGTGCCAGCGATTTTATGGGAGTGAACACTGAAGCTTTCTTT.

Details on this clonotype: This may come from a read error, since a much larger clone is one base off. The chain employs TRBV5-1 and TRBJ1-1, with TRBD1 as a possible D gene (6 bases). CDR1 and CDR2 from the germline V gene are SGHRS and YFSETQ. CDR3 length equals 14 residues. CDR3 nucleotides: TGCGCCAGCAGCTTGGGACAGGCGAACGCTGAAGCTTTCTTT. Its protein is CASSLGQANAEAFF.

This clonotype came up a few times. The V and J genes are TRBV4-1 and TRBJ2-7; D is possibly TRBD1 or TRBD2 (6 bases each). The CDR3 totals 14 residues. The germline V gene encodes CDR1 MGHRA and CDR2 YSYEKL. V was pared by 4 bases and J by 5 bases, with 15 bases between. The CDR3 loop is CASSPRGQGDEQYF. The CDR3 DNA sequence: TGCGCCAGCAGCCCCCGGGGGCAGGGAGACGAGCAGTACTTC.

The genes are TRBV15 and TRBJ1-1, with D maybe TRBD1 (5 bases). The V end was cut by 9 bases, the J end by 2 bases, with 16 bases between. The germline V gene has CDR1 LNHNV and CDR2 YYDKDF (reference sequence). The CDR3 contains 14 residues. Here the CDR3 reads CATGPGGENTEAFF. The DNA of the CDR3 is TGTGCCACAGGGCCGGGAGGGGAAAACACTGAAGCTTTCTTT.

The chain employs TRBV28 and TRBJ2-1; TRBD2 agrees at 11 bases. The V gene end was trimmed by 10 bases and the J gene end by 2 bases; junction bases not matched to a gene: 4. Looked up from germline, CDR1 is MDHEN and CDR2 is SYDVKM. This CDR3 is built from 14 residues. The CDR3 protein is CAIKLAGAYNEQFF. CDR3 bases: TGTGCCATCAAACTAGCGGGGGCCTACAATGAGCAGTTCTTC.

V gene TRBV5-1 combines with J gene TRBJ1-1; D gene ambiguous. Trimming left V 4 bases short and J 6 bases short, with 13 bases between. Germline V gene lookup returns CDR1 SGHRS and CDR2 YFSETQ. CDR3 length equals 13 residues. The CDR3 reads CASSLGPLSEAFF. The DNA of the CDR3 is TGCGCCAGCAGCCTTGGGCCTCTATCTGAAGCTTTCTTT.

The sample holds a few counts of this clonotype. The gene calls are TRBV5-1 and TRBJ1-2; possible D gene TRBD1, 5 bases. This CDR3 is built from 16 residues. Trimming stripped 4 bases from V and 1 base from J, with 17 bases between. CDR1 is SGHRS and CDR2 is YFSETQ in the germline V gene. CDR3 coding DNA: TGCGCCAGCAGCCGAAGTCCGGACACCTATAACTATGGCTACACCTTC. Translating gives CASSRSPDTYNYGYTF.

The CDR3 DNA reads as TGTGCCAGCAGCTTAGCCCCCGCTGTAGCGGCGGCGCAGTTCTTC. Protein: CASSLAPAVAAAQFF. V gene TRBV7-2 combines with J gene TRBJ2-1; possibly TRBD2 for D (6 bases). Germline CDR1 and CDR2: SGHTA and FQGNSA. The CDR3 is 15 residues long. Trimming pared 0 bases from V and 12 bases from J, leaving 18 bases between.

Details on this clonotype: A much larger clone lies a single base off, so this may be a read error. The V gene is TRBV6-2 or TRBV6-3, the J gene TRBJ2-5, with 12 bases aligning to TRBD2. The CDR3 contains 14 residues. The germline V gene encodes CDR1 MNHEY and CDR2 SVGEGT. V dropped 5 bases and J dropped 11; count of bases not matched to a gene: 9. CDR3: CASSRLAGAGEQYF. The CDR3 DNA follows: TGTGCCAGCAGTCGACTAGCGGGGGCGGGTGAGCAGTACTTC.

Comment on this clonotype: A read error may produce the germline difference seen at one junction end. The chain couples TRBV7-2 to TRBJ1-2; D may be TRBD1 (6 bases). Germline V CDR1 and CDR2: SGHTA, FQGNSA. The CDR3 has 13 residues. CDR3 coding DNA: TGTGCCAGCAGCCCCACAGGGAACTATGACTACACCTTC. It specifies CASSPTGNYDYTF.

In this sample, this clonotype turned up a few times. The rearrangement links TRBV7-3 to TRBJ2-1, with 11 positions matching TRBD2. The CDR3 is 15 amino acids. The V gene's germline CDR1 is SGHTA and CDR2 FQGTGA. J was trimmed by 9 bases and V by 1 base; bases with no gene match: 5. In DNA, the CDR3 is TGTGCCAGCAGCTTAAGTCTAGCGGGGGGTCCTGAGCAGTTCTTC. It translates to CASSLSLAGGPEQFF.

As to this clonotype: The junction shows a germline mismatch at one end, possibly a read error. J is TRBJ1-4 and V is TRBV29-1; D unclear. The CDR3 covers 12 residues. Per germline, CDR1 SQVTM and CDR2 ANQGSEA. The CDR3 sequence: CGVLPPGEKLFF. In DNA, the CDR3 is TGCGGCGTTCTGCCACCTGGTGAAAAACTGTTTTTT.

V is TRBV20-1 and J is TRBJ1-1; D remains unclear. CDR1 DFQATT and CDR2 SNEGSKA come from the germline V gene (reference sequence). V gave up 8 bases and J gave up 1 base, with 11 bases separating them. CDR3 length equals 12 residues. CDR3 loop: CSPISWNTEAFF. The CDR3 DNA sequence: TGCAGTCCGATAAGCTGGAACACTGAAGCTTTCTTT.

This rearrangement joins TRBV29-1 to TRBJ2-1, with 8 bases aligning to TRBD2. Germline V gene lookup returns CDR1 SQVTM and CDR2 ANQGSEA. The V gene end was trimmed by 6 bases and the J gene end by 4 bases; junction bases not matched to a gene: 11. The CDR3 sequence is 15 residues long. The CDR3 protein is CSVTWGGGRYNEQFF. DNA for the CDR3: TGCAGCGTCACATGGGGCGGGGGGAGATACAATGAGCAGTTCTTC.

The chain joins TRBV4-2 to TRBJ1-6; D may be TRBD1 (5 bases). The CDR3 totals 16 residues. V lost 2 bases and J 7 bases, leaving 15 bases between the germline ends. CDR1 LGHNA and CDR2 YNFKEQ come from the germline V gene. The CDR3 DNA sequence: TGTGCCAGCAGCCAACTAAACGACAGAGGAAATTCACCCCTCCACTTT. It codes for CASSQLNDRGNSPLHF.

The genes are TRBV7-9 and TRBJ2-1; 7 nucleotides line up with TRBD2. V shed 1 base, J shed 6 bases, and the junction held 9 bases outside the gene matches. This CDR3 contains 16 residues. CDR1 SEHNR and CDR2 FQNEAQ come from the germline V gene (reference sequence). The CDR3 here is CASSLGVAGEGNEQFF. The DNA for the CDR3 is TGTGCCAGCAGCTTAGGAGTAGCGGGCGAAGGCAATGAGCAGTTCTTC. Full variable domain (missing parts from reference TRBV7-9 and TRBJ2-1): DTGVSQNPRHKITKRGQNVTFRCDPISEHNRLYWYRQTLGQGPEFLTYFQNEAQLEKSRLLSDRFSAERPKGSFSTLEIQRTEQGDSAMYLCASSLGVAGEGNEQFFGPGTRLTVL.

This clonotype has only a few counts. The chain carries TRBV7-3 and TRBJ2-1, with 14 bases matching TRBD2. This CDR3 is 13 amino acids long. J was trimmed by 8 bases and V by 8 bases; bases with no gene match: 2. The V gene's germline CDR1 is SGHTA and CDR2 FQGTGA. The CDR3 reads CASGTSGGHEQFF. The CDR3, as DNA: TGTGCCAGCGGGACTAGCGGGGGCCATGAGCAGTTCTTC.

This clonotype was seen more than once but under ten times. The V gene is TRBV5-1, the J gene TRBJ2-3, with TRBD2 identical over 11 bases. The J segment lost 2 bases and the V segment lost 4 bases, leaving 6 bases of the junction unmatched. The CDR3 runs to 16 residues. The germline gives CDR1 SGHRS, CDR2 YFSETQ. This CDR3 reads CASSVTSGEVTDTQYF. DNA for the CDR3: TGCGCCAGCAGCGTGACTAGCGGGGAGGTCACAGATACGCAGTATTTT.

The gene calls are TRBV7-9 and TRBJ1-5, with a weak D call TRBD1 (6 bases). The CDR3 runs to 14 residues. The germline V and J ends were trimmed by 5 bases and 7 bases, with 15 bases remaining between them. Germline V gene data show CDR1 as SEHNR and CDR2 as FQNEAQ (reference sequence). CDR3 in DNA: TGTGCCAGCAGCAAAGACAGGTCCGGACAGCCCCAGCATTTT. Amino acid sequence: CASSKDRSGQPQHF.

V gene TRBV29-1 combines with J gene TRBJ2-1, with TRBD2 matching 11 bases. This CDR3 contains 15 residues. V was pared by 0 bases and J by 7 bases, with 5 bases of the junction left unmatched. Germline CDR1 SQVTM, CDR2 ANQGSEA. The CDR3 region is CSVEETSGGPNEQFF. The CDR3 nucleotides read TGCAGCGTTGAAGAAACTAGCGGGGGACCTAATGAGCAGTTCTTC.

The V and J genes are TRBV4-1 and TRBJ2-1; D remains unclear. This CDR3 has 13 amino acids. The germline V and J ends were trimmed by 1 base and 9 bases, with 10 bases remaining between them. Germline V gives CDR1 MGHRA, CDR2 YSYEKL. The CDR3 DNA reads as TGCGCCAGCAGCCAAGTATATTTACTTGAGCAGTTCTTC. The encoded protein is CASSQVYLLEQFF.

The rearrangement uses TRBV7-6 and TRBJ1-2; TRBD1 is a possible D gene (5 bases). V lost 5 bases, J lost 9 bases, and 19 bases lay in between. This CDR3 comprises 14 residues. The V gene's germline CDR1 is SGHVS and CDR2 FNYEAQ. The CDR3 loop reads CASSLGGGGKSYTF. CDR3 DNA: TGTGCCAGCAGCCTGGGAGGCGGGGGAAAGAGCTACACCTTC.

This clonotype was recorded a few times. The V gene is TRBV6-2 or TRBV6-3, the J gene TRBJ2-1; 11 positions match TRBD2. From germline, CDR1 is MNHEY and CDR2 SVGEGT. V gave up 6 bases and J gave up 6 bases; unmatched junction bases: 4. There are 14 residues in the CDR3. DNA of the CDR3: TGTGCCAGCAGACTAGCGGGGGTTACCAATGAGCAGTTCTTC. Its translation: CASRLAGVTNEQFF.

This clonotype was seen only a few times. The chain carries TRBV10-3 and TRBJ2-7; TRBD1 aligns across 7 bases. V dropped 9 bases and J dropped 7; count of bases not matched to a gene: 12. There are 13 residues in the CDR3. Germline CDR1 and CDR2: ENHRY and SYGVKD. The CDR3 is CAITDRVYNEQYF. CDR3 DNA: TGTGCCATTACAGACAGGGTCTACAATGAGCAGTACTTC.